A single sample is the source of the 25 T cell receptor beta chains below, sequenced in a study of CXCR4 blockade with PD-1 therapy in pancreatic cancer. Sequenced by immunoSEQ multiplex PCR; TCRdb stores in-frame clones only, minus some. The sample consists of about 3,000 clones, 35% to 45% of them appearing once. Sequencing was done on a sample of tumor tissue. These receptors were taken from a human donor with pancreatic ductal adenocarcinoma.

This clone is labeled as medium-sized. The rearrangement uses TRBV11-3 and TRBJ1-1; D unclear. The CDR3 sequence is 15 residues long. V lost 1 base to trimming and J lost 0 bases, with 9 bases between them. Per the germline V gene, CDR1 is SGHNT and CDR2 is YENEEA. The CDR3 region has the DNA TGTGCCAGCAGCTTAGGTTCTTTAATGAACACTGAAGCTTTCTTT. Translating gives CASSLGSLMNTEAFF.

This chain connects TRBV30 to TRBJ2-1; D is tentatively TRBD1 or TRBD2 (6 bases each). The germline V gene encodes CDR1 GTSNPN and CDR2 SVGIG (reference sequence). Trimming shortened V by 8 bases and J by 10 bases, and 21 bases separated the two germline ends. The CDR3 covers 13 residues. The CDR3 coding sequence is TGTGCCCGGACTGAGACGAGAGGGGGGGAGCAGTTCTTC. Translated: CARTETRGGEQFF.

The chain has TRBV10-2 and TRBJ1-6, with TRBD1 identical over 8 bases. Germline V CDR1 and CDR2: WSHSY, SAAADI. V gave up 6 bases and J gave up 5 bases; unmatched junction bases: 6. The CDR3 length is 15 residues. This CDR3 reads CASSRDRLDNSPLHF. CDR3 DNA: TGCGCCAGCAGCCGGGACAGGCTCGATAATTCACCCCTCCACTTT.

This clone was found a few times. CDR3 loop: CATSRAQESTDTQYF. The CDR3 bases are TGTGCCACCAGCAGAGCTCAGGAGAGCACAGATACGCAGTATTTT. This chain links TRBV15 with TRBJ2-3; D gene ambiguous. Trimming cost V 1 base and J 0 bases, with 8 bases left between them. Germline lookup yields CDR1 LNHNV and CDR2 YYDKDF (reference sequence). This CDR3 has 15 amino acids.

This clone was detected only a few times. V usage is TRBV11-3 and J usage is TRBJ1-1; TRBD1 agrees at 8 bases. Germline V lookup: CDR1 SGHNT, CDR2 YENEEA. The CDR3 is 16 amino acids. Losses at the gene ends were 3 bases for V and 4 bases for J; bases not matched to a gene: 10. The CDR3 region has the DNA TGTGCCAGCAGCTTCCCCCGGACAGGGAGTGGCACTGAAGCTTTCTTT. Its translation: CASSFPRTGSGTEAFF.

Here the CDR3 reads CATSNAGKMAYNEQFF. CDR3 in DNA: TGTGCCACCAGCAATGCAGGGAAAATGGCCTACAATGAGCAGTTCTTC. This rearrangement joins TRBV15 to TRBJ2-1, with a weak D call TRBD1 (5 bases). The CDR3 spans 16 residues. V lost 4 bases, J lost 2 bases, and 15 bases lay in between. Germline-derived CDR1 and CDR2 are LNHNV and YYDKDF (reference sequence).

This clone was recorded only once. The chain combines TRBV28 with TRBJ2-7; 7 bases agree with TRBD1. V trimming: 5 bases; J trimming: 4 bases; junction bases outside the gene matches: 8. In germline, CDR1 is MDHEN, CDR2 SYDVKM. The CDR3 runs 14 residues. The CDR3, as DNA: TGTGCCAGCAGTAGAGAGGGGGCCGGGTACGAGCAGTACTTC. Translated: CASSREGAGYEQYF.

This chain connects TRBV19 to TRBJ1-1, with D possibly being TRBD1 (5 bases). The CDR3 has 13 residues. With 8 bases removed from V and 4 bases from J, the gap between germline ends came to 14 bases. Germline CDR1 reads LNHDA; CDR2 reads SQIVND (reference sequence). For the CDR3, the DNA is TGTGCCAGTTGGACGGGGGGACGCACTGAAGCTTTCTTT. This gives the protein CASWTGGRTEAFF.

This chain's CDR3 is CASSGGAYNEQFF. In DNA form, the CDR3 reads TGTGCCTCGAGCGGGGGGGCCTACAATGAGCAGTTCTTC. This chain joins TRBV19 and TRBJ2-1; 10 bases line up with TRBD2. The germline V gene has CDR1 LNHDA and CDR2 SQIVND (reference sequence). J was trimmed by 2 bases and V by 11 bases; bases with no gene match: 3. This CDR3 region has 13 residues.

V usage is TRBV28 and J usage is TRBJ1-6; D call uncertain. The germline V gene has CDR1 MDHEN and CDR2 SYDVKM. This CDR3 comprises 14 residues. Trimming took 7 bases from V and 3 from J, leaving 10 bases between them. CDR3 in amino acids: CASNGGNYNSPLHF. DNA for the CDR3: TGTGCCAGCAACGGTGGAAACTATAATTCACCCCTCCACTTT.

This clone has just one count. This chain links TRBV19 with TRBJ1-5; D is unclear. Trimming stripped 3 bases from V and 13 bases from J, with 16 bases between. CDR1 LNHDA and CDR2 SQIVND come from the germline V gene (reference sequence). The CDR3 sequence is 13 residues long. The CDR3 sequence is CASSIDEVQRQHF. In nucleotides, the CDR3 is TGTGCCAGTAGTATCGACGAAGTCCAGCGGCAGCATTTT.

The rearrangement joins TRBV9 to TRBJ1-4, with TRBD1 matching 8 bases. The CDR3 has 15 amino acids. The junction had 5 bases not matched to a gene; V was cut back by 3 bases and J by 4 bases. Per the germline V gene, CDR1 is SGDLS and CDR2 is YYNGEE. CDR3 nucleotide sequence: TGTGCCAGCAGCGCTCAGGACAGGGTTAATGAAAAACTGTTTTTT. This gives the protein CASSAQDRVNEKLFF.

V and J are TRBV18 and TRBJ2-1; 8 bases map to TRBD1. The V gene's germline CDR1 is KGHSH and CDR2 LQKENI. V was pared by 1 base and J by 4 bases, with 3 bases of the junction left unmatched. This CDR3 is built from 15 residues. DNA of the CDR3: TGTGCCAGCTCACCACAGGGGGACAGGTACAATGAGCAGTTCTTC. Amino acid sequence: CASSPQGDRYNEQFF.

This sequence joins TRBV28 and TRBJ2-1; a possible D gene is TRBD1 (5 bases). Germline CDR1 reads MDHEN; CDR2 reads SYDVKM. The ends were cut back, 1 base at V and 9 bases at J, with 7 bases in the middle. The CDR3 extends over 12 amino acids. CDR3 sequence: CASSLSGPEQFF. The CDR3 DNA is TGTGCCAGCAGTTTATCAGGGCCTGAGCAGTTCTTC.

The chain uses TRBV19 and TRBJ1-1, with D maybe TRBD1 (5 bases). This CDR3 has 11 residues. Germline V lookup: CDR1 LNHDA, CDR2 SQIVND (reference sequence). Trimming cost V 10 bases and J 7 bases, with 13 bases left between them. CDR3 sequence (DNA): TGTGCCACCTCCAGGGACTTTGAAGCTTTCTTT. This encodes CATSRDFEAFF.

This clone turned up a few times. V gene TRBV1 combines with J gene TRBJ2-6; the D call TRBD2 from the table was never checked on the DNA. TRBV1 is marked as a pseudogene. This CDR3 comprises 16 residues. The CDR3 region is CVSSQETGSGANVLTF. The CDR3 nucleotides read TGCGTCAGCAGCCAAGAGACTGGCTCTGGGGCCAACGTCCTGACTTTC.

This clone was seen only a few times. The chain has TRBV6-7 and TRBJ1-1; D is unclear. TRBV6-7 is marked as an open reading frame, function uncertain. The CDR3 has 11 residues. Trimming pared 5 bases from V and 3 bases from J, leaving 4 bases between. The CDR3 loop is CASSDYTEAFF. As DNA, the CDR3 is TGTGCCAGCAGTGATTACACTGAAGCTTTCTTT.

J is TRBJ2-2 and V is TRBV25-1; D gene ambiguous. Trimming removed 7 bases from V and 6 bases from J, with 12 bases in between. This CDR3 is built from 13 residues. CDR1 MGHDK and CDR2 SYGVNS come from the germline V gene. The CDR3 loop is CASKDSGAGELFF. The CDR3 region has the DNA TGTGCCAGCAAGGATAGTGGGGCCGGGGAGCTGTTTTTT.

The sample holds a few counts of this clone. The J gene is TRBJ1-1, the V gene TRBV11-3; D is possibly TRBD1 (5 bases). The ends were cut back, 3 bases at V and 0 bases at J, with 11 bases in the middle. Germline loops: CDR1 SGHNT, CDR2 YENEEA. This CDR3 region has 15 residues. Written as DNA, the CDR3 is TGTGCCAGCAGCTTGTGGGGCCCTATGAACACTGAAGCTTTCTTT. It is translated as CASSLWGPMNTEAFF. Supplemented by reference TRBV11-3 and TRBJ1-1, the full variable domain reads EAGVVQSPRYKIIEKKQPVAFWCNPISGHNTLYWYLQNLGQGPELLIRYENEEAVDDSQLPKDRFSAERLKGVDSTLKIQPAELGDSAVYLCASSLWGPMNTEAFFGQGTRLTVV.

The chain has TRBV18 and TRBJ2-5, with 10 bases identical to TRBD1. J gave up 5 bases and V 3 bases, and 6 bases lay outside the gene matches. Germline loops: CDR1 KGHSH, CDR2 LQKENI. The CDR3 has 15 amino acids. CDR3 sequence: CASSPGTGDWETQYF. In DNA form, the CDR3 reads TGTGCCAGCTCACCCGGGACAGGGGATTGGGAGACCCAGTACTTC.

This clone appeared a few times. V gene TRBV15 combines with J gene TRBJ1-6; the D gene is possibly TRBD1 (5 bases). V was shortened by 0 bases and J by 4 bases, with 10 bases between the two germline ends. The CDR3 spans 16 residues. Germline-derived CDR1 and CDR2 are LNHNV and YYDKDF (reference sequence). The CDR3 coding sequence is TGTGCCACCAGCAGAGATTCCAGGGAGTATAATTCACCCCTCCACTTT. It translates to CATSRDSREYNSPLHF.

The rearrangement links TRBV11-3 to TRBJ2-6, with 7 bases fitting TRBD1. Looked up from germline, CDR1 is SGHNT and CDR2 is YENEEA. The CDR3 is 16 amino acids. The V and J ends lost 5 bases and 2 bases, in that order; junction bases with no gene match: 6. CDR3 in DNA: TGTGCCAGCAGCCGAACAGGGGTCCCTGGGGCCAACGTCCTGACTTTC. This encodes CASSRTGVPGANVLTF.

The V call is TRBV14, the J call TRBJ1-1; D uncertain. The CDR3 has 13 amino acids. V lost 5 bases and J lost 5, with 12 bases in between. Germline V CDR1 and CDR2: SGHDN, FVKESK. The CDR3 sequence is CASSYETRTEAFF. DNA of the CDR3: TGTGCCAGCAGCTACGAGACGAGGACTGAAGCTTTCTTT.

The chain links TRBV11-3 to TRBJ2-7; D remains unclear. The V end was cut by 1 base, the J end by 6 bases, with 22 bases between. The V gene's germline CDR1 is SGHNT and CDR2 YENEEA. The CDR3 runs to 17 residues. The CDR3 sequence is CASSLGLETPIGREQYF. As DNA, the CDR3 is TGTGCCAGCAGCTTAGGGCTTGAAACTCCCATCGGGCGCGAGCAGTACTTC.

The V call is TRBV29-1, the J call TRBJ2-7, with 10 positions matching TRBD1. J lost 1 base, V lost 4 bases, and 4 bases had no gene match. This CDR3 has 14 residues. CDR1 and CDR2 from the germline V gene are SQVTM and ANQGSEA. The CDR3 nucleotides are TGCAGCGTTGCTGGGGGACAGGGGTCCTACGAGCAGTACTTC. Translating it yields CSVAGGQGSYEQYF.